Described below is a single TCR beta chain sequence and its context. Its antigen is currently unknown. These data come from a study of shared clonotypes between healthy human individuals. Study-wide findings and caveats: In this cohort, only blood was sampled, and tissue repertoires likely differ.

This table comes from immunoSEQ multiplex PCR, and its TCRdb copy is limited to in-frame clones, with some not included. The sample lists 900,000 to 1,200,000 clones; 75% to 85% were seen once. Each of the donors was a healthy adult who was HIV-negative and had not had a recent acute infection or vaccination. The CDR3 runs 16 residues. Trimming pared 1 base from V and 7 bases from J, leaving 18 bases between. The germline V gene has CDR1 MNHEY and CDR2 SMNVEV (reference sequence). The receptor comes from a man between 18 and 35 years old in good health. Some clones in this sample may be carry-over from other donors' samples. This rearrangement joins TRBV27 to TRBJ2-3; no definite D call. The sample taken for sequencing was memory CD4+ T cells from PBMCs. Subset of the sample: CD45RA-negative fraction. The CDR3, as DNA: TGTGCCAGCAGTTTATGGGCGACGAACCGTGGGTATACGCAGTATTTT. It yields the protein CASSLWATNRGYTQYF.